This record covers a single T cell receptor (beta chain). Its specificity is unknown. These data come from a study of T cell responses to AZD1222 COVID-19 vaccine. The study's findings and limits: Spike-spanning, vaccine-associated CD4 TCRs were dominant at 160-218 and 743-854. Donors were mostly white British, more females; clonal diversity possibly underestimated. The study identified only 6 or 7 AZD1222 recipients as seropositive at baseline.

V lost 6 bases and J lost 5, with 16 bases in between. In germline, CDR1 is SQVTM, CDR2 ANQGSEA. CDR3 size: 13 residues. Sequencing used immunoSEQ multiplex PCR; TCRdb keeps in-frame clones, though not all of them. The sample carries approximately 70,000 clones, about four fifths recorded once. The genes are TRBV29-1 and TRBJ1-1, with a tentative D call TRBD1 (6 bases). This receptor was taken from an adult who received the AZD1222 COVID-19 vaccine. The sample here was peripheral blood, taken 28 days after the second AZD1222 dose. CDR3 DNA: TGCAGCGTGACAGGTACTCTGGAAACTGAAGCTTTCTTT. This encodes CSVTGTLETEAFF.